These T cell receptor beta chains were read from a single sample in a study of beta chain features in type 1 diabetes. The repertoire was sequenced with immunoSEQ multiplex PCR; TCRdb's copy has only in-frame clones and lacks some. The data contain fewer than 550,000 clones, about an eighth of them singletons. Sequencing was carried out using naive CD4+ T cells from blood. These TCRs come from a woman younger than 35 in good health. The CDR3 runs from the conserved cysteine through the conserved F or W. D genes are given only for firm matches. Only part of the rows carry a size: once, few, many, or a class if the clone is expanded.

cdr3_aa cdr3_nt j_call v_call clone_size d_call
CASSQVGGSAVYEQYF TGTGCCAGCAGCCAAGTGGGTGGCTCGGCGGTCTACGAGCAGTACTTC TRBJ2-7 TRBV4-2 few .
CASSLKGAEAEAFF TGTGCCAGCAGTTTAAAGGGGGCCGAGGCTGAAGCTTTCTTT TRBJ1-1 TRBV27 once TRBD1
CASSLSQGGWAGTDTQYF TGTGCCAGCAGCTTGTCACAGGGAGGATGGGCTGGCACAGATACGCAGTATTTT TRBJ2-3 TRBV7-2 . .
CASSLSLGQVLISYNEQFF TGTGCCAGCAGCTTGAGTCTCGGGCAGGTCCTGATCTCCTACAATGAGCAGTTCTTC TRBJ2-1 TRBV5-6 few .
CASSLLYGTSNTGELFF TGCGCCAGCAGCCTCCTCTATGGGACATCGAACACCGGGGAGCTGTTTTTT TRBJ2-2 TRBV5-1 . .
CASSDGTGRTDTQYF TGTGCCAGCAGTGATGGGACAGGGAGGACAGATACGCAGTATTTT TRBJ2-3 TRBV25-1 few TRBD1
CASGASGVNNEQFF TGTGCCAGCGGGGCTAGCGGGGTTAACAATGAGCAGTTCTTC TRBJ2-1 TRBV7-2 . TRBD2
CASSGRRTEAFF TGTGCCAGCAGCGGCCGGAGGACTGAAGCTTTCTTT TRBJ1-1 TRBV7-2 few .
CSVVDWNSNTGELFF TGCAGCGTTGTCGATTGGAATTCGAACACCGGGGAGCTGTTTTTT TRBJ2-2 TRBV29-1 few .
CASSQSDTGAYNEQFF TGCGCCAGCAGTCAATCGGATACCGGAGCCTACAATGAGCAGTTCTTC TRBJ2-1 TRBV23-1 few .
CASPGTVNTGELFF TGTGCCAGCCCAGGGACAGTGAACACCGGGGAGCTGTTTTTT TRBJ2-2 TRBV19 few TRBD1
CSVARFSGPSTEAFF TGCAGCGTTGCCCGTTTTTCAGGGCCAAGCACTGAAGCTTTCTTT TRBJ1-1 TRBV29-1 . .
CASSHRQDYGYTF TGTGCCAGCAGCCATAGACAGGACTATGGCTACACCTTC TRBJ1-2 TRBV9 . .
CSVEGDTMNTEAFF TGCAGCGTTGAAGGGGACACGATGAACACTGAAGCTTTCTTT TRBJ1-1 TRBV29-1 few .
CASREDRVVPQHF TGTGCCAGCAGGGAGGACAGGGTGGTGCCCCAGCATTTT TRBJ1-5 TRBV2 . TRBD1
CASSTQTGGTDTQYF TGTGCCAGCAGCACCCAGACAGGGGGCACAGATACGCAGTATTTT TRBJ2-3 TRBV14 . TRBD1
CASSESLVVHAFF TGTGCCAGCAGTGAATCCTTGGTAGTACACGCTTTCTTT TRBJ1-1 TRBV2 . .